This T cell receptor beta chain is drawn from a study of identical twins. V was shortened by 6 bases and J by 8 bases, with 14 bases between the two germline ends. This CDR3 comprises 14 residues. Germline lookup yields CDR1 WNHNN and CDR2 SYGVQD (reference sequence). As regards this clonotype: What it binds is not known.

Using its own MiXCR run on the 5' RACE reads, TCRdb lists one record per CDR3 protein. The sample consists of some 730,000 distinct CDR3 sequences, about 20% of them appearing once. Study-wide points: Beta clonotypes that were abundant in cord blood contained fewer insertions, a pattern absent from memory repertoires.

In addition, the sample was reused for a study of T cells expressing NK-cell markers.

Sequenced: PBMCs. V gene TRBV10-1 combines with J gene TRBJ1-6, with D possibly TRBD1 on 5 matching bases. This TCR derives from a woman aged 18-35 years in good health. This chain's CDR3 is CASSRGFDDSPLHF. As DNA, the CDR3 is TGCGCCAGCAGCCGGGGCTTCGACGATTCACCCCTCCACTTT.